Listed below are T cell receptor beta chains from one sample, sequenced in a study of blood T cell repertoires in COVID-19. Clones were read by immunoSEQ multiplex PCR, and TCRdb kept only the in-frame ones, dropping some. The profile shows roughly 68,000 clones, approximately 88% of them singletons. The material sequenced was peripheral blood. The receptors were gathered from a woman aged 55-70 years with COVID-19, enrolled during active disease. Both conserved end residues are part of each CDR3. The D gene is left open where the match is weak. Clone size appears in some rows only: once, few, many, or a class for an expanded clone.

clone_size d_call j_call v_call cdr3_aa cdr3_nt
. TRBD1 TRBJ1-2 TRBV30 CAWSGDREYGYTF TGTGCCTGGAGTGGGGACAGGGAGTATGGCTACACCTTC
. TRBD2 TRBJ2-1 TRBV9 CASSVGTSGAYNEQFF TGTGCCAGCAGCGTAGGGACTAGCGGGGCTTACAATGAGCAGTTCTTC
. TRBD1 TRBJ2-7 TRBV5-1 CASSEGQGFYEQYF TGCGCCAGCAGCGAGGGACAGGGGTTTTACGAGCAGTACTTC
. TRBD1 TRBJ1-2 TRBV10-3 CAIREGAGYGYTF TGTGCCATCAGAGAGGGGGCTGGCTATGGCTACACCTTC
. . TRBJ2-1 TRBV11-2 CASSPATGRYNEQFF TGTGCCAGCAGCCCTGCTACTGGTCGGTACAATGAGCAGTTCTTC
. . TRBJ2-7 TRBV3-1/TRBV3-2 CASSQDWGGPTPQPLNWYEQYF TGTGCCAGCAGCCAAGACTGGGGAGGTCCGACCCCCCAACCCCTGAATTGGTACGAGCAGTACTTC
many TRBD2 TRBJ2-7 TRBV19 CASSIEVASGVSYEQYF TGTGCCAGTAGTATAGAAGTTGCCAGCGGGGTCTCCTACGAGCAGTACTTC
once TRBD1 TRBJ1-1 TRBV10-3 CAISDEDRGTEAFF TGTGCCATCAGTGATGAGGACAGGGGCACTGAAGCTTTCTTT
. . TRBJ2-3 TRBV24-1 CATQGGVTDTQYF TGTGCCACCCAAGGGGGGGTCACAGATACGCAGTATTTT
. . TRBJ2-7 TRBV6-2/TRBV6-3 CASSYPTGYEQYF TGTGCCAGCAGTTACCCCACGGGGTACGAGCAGTACTTC
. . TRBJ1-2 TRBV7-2 CASSPARYGYTF TGTGCCAGCAGCCCCGCGCGGTATGGCTACACCTTC
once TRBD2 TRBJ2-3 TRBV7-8 CASSLEIAGPKNTQYF TGTGCCAGCAGCTTAGAGATAGCGGGGCCAAAAAATACGCAGTATTTT
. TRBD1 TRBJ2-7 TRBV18 CASSPPTGVSYEQYF TGTGCCAGCTCACCACCGACAGGGGTATCCTACGAGCAGTACTTC